These 23 T cell receptor beta chains were all obtained from the same sample, sequenced in a study of CD8 T cells in ankylosing spondylitis. Study-wide results and caveats: It appeared that ankylosing spondylitis blood was characterized by a TCR beta motif of 8 or 9 highly homologous variants.

One entry per CDR3 protein results from TCRdb running MiXCR on the 5' RACE reads. The data contain just under 550,000 distinct CDR3 sequences, roughly 12% of them singletons. Their antigen targets remain unknown. Sequenced: blood, either unsorted or a sorted T cell fraction (not recorded which). These receptors all stem from a male donor with ankylosing spondylitis.

This clonotype was detected many times. The V gene is TRBV5-1, the J gene TRBJ2-3; D remains ambiguous. Trimming removed 3 bases at V and 6 bases at J, with 8 bases between. CDR3 size: 12 residues. Germline V CDR1 and CDR2: SGHRS, YFSETQ. The CDR3 spells CASSWEGDTQYF. Here the CDR3 DNA reads TGCGCCAGCAGCTGGGAAGGGGATACGCAGTATTTT.

This clonotype occurred many times. The chain combines TRBV12-3 or TRBV12-4 with TRBJ2-1; no clear D gene. V lost 3 bases and J 7 bases, leaving 7 bases between the germline ends. The CDR3 is made up of 12 amino acids. The CDR3 DNA reads TGTGCCAGCAGTTTTGGGCGGAATGAGCAGTTCTTC. This codes for CASSFGRNEQFF.

This clonotype was recorded many times. This sequence joins TRBV20-1 and TRBJ2-5; 7 bases fit TRBD2. This CDR3 contains 10 residues. Looked up from germline, CDR1 is DFQATT and CDR2 is SNEGSKA (reference sequence). With V trimmed by 6 bases and J by 5 bases, 0 bases remained unmatched. The CDR3 DNA reads TGCAGTGCCGGGGGGGAGACCCAGTACTTC. Amino acids: CSAGGETQYF.

This clonotype was found a few times. The V and J genes are TRBV5-1 and TRBJ2-1; 7 positions match TRBD1. Germline trimming cut 0 bases from V and 8 bases from J; bases unmatched to any gene: 8. This CDR3 comprises 15 residues. CDR1 and CDR2 from the germline V gene are SGHRS and YFSETQ. CDR3 residues: CASSLGGGALDEQFF. The CDR3 DNA follows: TGCGCCAGCAGCTTGGGAGGGGGCGCTTTAGATGAGCAGTTCTTC.

The genes are TRBV28 and TRBJ2-1; the D gene could be TRBD1 or TRBD2 (5 bases each). Germline V gene sequence: CDR1 MDHEN, CDR2 SYDVKM. This CDR3 is built from 16 residues. Trimming removed 3 bases from V and 6 bases from J, with 18 bases in between. CDR3 sequence (DNA): TGTGCCAGCAGTTTTGGGGGTGGGAGAAGGGGCAATGAGCAGTTCTTC. This gives the protein CASSFGGGRRGNEQFF.

This clonotype has a count of ten or more. The rearrangement uses TRBV27 and TRBJ2-6; no clear D. The germline CDR1 and CDR2 sequences are MNHEY and SMNVEV (reference sequence). The V and J ends lost 5 bases and 2 bases respectively, with 19 bases between them. There are 18 residues in the CDR3. CDR3 in DNA: TGTGCCAGCAGTCTAGGGTTAGGGATGGATACTGGGGCCAACGTCCTGACTTTC. It yields the protein CASSLGLGMDTGANVLTF.

The chain employs TRBV20-1 and TRBJ2-1; 14 nucleotides align to TRBD2. The CDR3 is 18 residues long. V lost 3 bases, J lost 6 bases, and 13 bases stayed unmatched. Germline-derived CDR1 and CDR2 are DFQATT and SNEGSKA (reference sequence). The CDR3 DNA is TGCAGTGCTAGCCCCCCCGGGACTAGCGGGAGAAGGGGCAATGAGCAGTTCTTC. Translated: CSASPPGTSGRRGNEQFF.

CDR3 loop: CASSLRGLAGITGELFF. DNA of the CDR3: TGTGCCAGCAGCTTGCGGGGACTAGCGGGAATAACCGGGGAGCTGTTTTTT. This chain joins TRBV11-2 and TRBJ2-2; 13 bases map to TRBD2. The J segment lost 5 bases and the V segment lost 3 bases, leaving 6 bases of the junction unmatched. The CDR3 is 17 residues long. CDR1 is SGHAT, CDR2 FQNNGV, per germline.

The CDR3 DNA reads as TGTGCCAGTAGTATGGGGGGAGAGAGGACCCAGTACTTC. Translating it yields CASSMGGERTQYF. The rearrangement links TRBV19 to TRBJ2-5, with a weak D call TRBD2 (6 bases). CDR3 length: 13 residues. CDR1 LNHDA and CDR2 SQIVND come from the germline V gene (reference sequence). Trimming removed 3 bases from V and 7 bases from J, with 12 bases in between. Combining the CDR3 with reference TRBV19 and TRBJ2-5 gives the whole variable domain DGGITQSPKYLFRKEGQNVTLSCEQNLNHDAMYWYRQDPGQGLRLIYYSQIVNDFQKGDIAEGYSVSREKKESFPLTVTSAQKNPTAFYLCASSMGGERTQYFGPGTRLLVL.

The chain combines TRBV30 with TRBJ2-2; the D is unclear. The V gene lost 2 bases and the J gene lost 3 bases, with 10 bases spanning the gap. CDR3 length: 14 amino acids. The germline CDR1 and CDR2 sequences are GTSNPN and SVGIG (reference sequence). The CDR3 DNA reads as TGTGCCTGGAGTCCCCACCGGGACACCGGGGAGCTGTTTTTT. Translated: CAWSPHRDTGELFF.

This clonotype was counted at least ten times. This chain uses TRBV20-1 with TRBJ2-3, with 8 bases fitting TRBD2. The trim removed 0 bases at V and 8 bases at J, leaving 10 bases unmatched. In germline, CDR1 is DFQATT, CDR2 SNEGSKA (reference sequence). The CDR3 totals 15 residues. The CDR3 here is CSARDLSGTSRTQYF. Here the CDR3 DNA reads TGCAGTGCTAGAGACCTATCCGGGACTAGTCGTACGCAGTATTTT.

The chain carries TRBV18 and TRBJ1-1, with a possible D match to TRBD1 (5 bases). CDR3 length equals 15 residues. Germline V gene data show CDR1 as KGHSH and CDR2 as LQKENI. V was cut by 4 bases and J by 0 bases, with 12 bases left in between. The CDR3 is CASSRDPHMNTEAFF. CDR3 coding DNA: TGTGCCAGCTCACGGGACCCTCATATGAACACTGAAGCTTTCTTT.

The chain links TRBV20-1 to TRBJ2-5; 11 bases line up with TRBD1. The V segment lost 0 bases and the J segment 5 bases; nucleotides outside the gene matches: 5. The V gene's germline CDR1 is DFQATT and CDR2 SNEGSKA (reference sequence). This CDR3 has 15 residues. The CDR3 DNA is TGCAGTGCTAGAGATAGTCGGGACAGGGGGGAGACCCAGTACTTC. Translated: CSARDSRDRGETQYF.

This clonotype showed up just a few times. In DNA form, the CDR3 reads TGTGCCAGCAGCCAAGAAGACGGCTACGAGCAGTACTTC. Translated: CASSQEDGYEQYF. The V call is TRBV14, the J call TRBJ2-7; unclear D gene. CDR1 is SGHDN and CDR2 is FVKESK in the germline V gene. This CDR3 spans 13 amino acids. V lost 0 bases and J lost 3, with 6 bases in between.

This clonotype has more than one count but fewer than ten. In DNA, the CDR3 is TGCAGCGTTGCCCCGGGACTAGCGAAAGAGACCCAGTACTTC. Translation gives CSVAPGLAKETQYF. The chain carries TRBV29-1 and TRBJ2-5, with 10 nucleotides matching TRBD2. The CDR3 is 14 residues long. The germline V gene has CDR1 SQVTM and CDR2 ANQGSEA. J lost 3 bases, V lost 4 bases, and 5 bases had no gene match. Using reference TRBV29-1 and TRBJ2-5 for the parts outside the CDR3, the full variable domain is SAVISQKPSRDICQRGTSLTIQCQVDSQVTMMFWYRQQPGQSLTLIATANQGSEATYESGFVIDKFPISRPNLTFSTLTVSNMSPEDSSIYLCSVAPGLAKETQYFGPGTRLLVL.

This clonotype was observed a few times. The chain employs TRBV27 and TRBJ2-5; D uncertain. Germline V gene sequence: CDR1 MNHEY, CDR2 SMNVEV (reference sequence). The CDR3 runs 13 residues. V was pared by 7 bases and J by 4 bases, with 13 bases between. The CDR3, as DNA: TGTGCCAGCATTATAAAGGGCGTAGAGACCCAGTACTTC. Protein sequence: CASIIKGVETQYF.

In this sample, this clonotype turned up a few times. V usage is TRBV13 and J usage is TRBJ1-3; D is undetermined. CDR1 and CDR2 from the germline V gene are PRHDT and FYEKMQ (reference sequence). Trimming cost V 5 bases and J 2 bases, with 16 bases left between them. The CDR3 is made up of 16 amino acids. The CDR3 DNA reads as TGTGCCAGCAGCCTAACGGGCCGCGCACCTGGAAACACCATATATTTT. Its protein is CASSLTGRAPGNTIYF.

The J gene is TRBJ2-3, the V gene TRBV9; D is possibly TRBD2 (6 bases). There are 16 residues in the CDR3. The V end was cut by 0 bases, the J end by 2 bases, with 13 bases between. CDR1 and CDR2 from the germline V gene are SGDLS and YYNGEE. CDR3 residues: CASSVGASAHTDTQYF. The CDR3 DNA is TGTGCCAGCAGCGTAGGGGCTAGCGCCCACACAGATACGCAGTATTTT. The full variable domain, completed using reference TRBV9 and TRBJ2-3, is DSGVTQTPKHLITATGQRVTLRCSPRSGDLSVYWYQQSLDQGLQFLIQYYNGEERAKGNILERFSAQQFPDLHSELNLSSLELGDSALYFCASSVGASAHTDTQYFGPGTRLTVL.

Notes on this clonotype: It may be a read error: a sequence one base away is much more abundant. The chain has TRBV7-9 and TRBJ2-7, with D possibly matching TRBD2 (5 bases). The CDR3 sequence is 15 residues long. Trimming took off 0 bases at V and 4 bases at J, with 13 bases between the two ends. Germline-derived CDR1 and CDR2 are SEHNR and FQNEAQ (reference sequence). CDR3 bases: TGTGCCAGCAGCTTAGCGGGAGTGCTAACTTACGAGCAGTACTTC. It specifies CASSLAGVLTYEQYF.

This chain connects TRBV5-1 to TRBJ2-6; D may match TRBD1 or TRBD2 (5 bases each). Germline CDR1 and CDR2: SGHRS and YFSETQ. V dropped 4 bases and J dropped 0 bases, with 11 bases sitting between them. This CDR3 has 16 residues. The CDR3 sequence: CASSGDGSSGANVLTF. Here the CDR3 DNA reads TGCGCCAGCAGCGGGGACGGAAGCTCTGGGGCCAACGTCCTGACTTTC.

This clonotype came up once. V gene TRBV19 combines with J gene TRBJ2-3; D possibly corresponds to TRBD2 (6 bases). Germline V gene lookup returns CDR1 LNHDA and CDR2 SQIVND (reference sequence). V lost 7 bases to trimming and J lost 1 base, with 15 bases between them. This CDR3 has 15 amino acids. The DNA of the CDR3 is TGTGCCAGTAAGGGGACTCCGTGGGGCACAGATACGCAGTATTTT. Protein product: CASKGTPWGTDTQYF.

V usage is TRBV11-2 and J usage is TRBJ2-1; the D is unclear. Germline-derived CDR1 and CDR2 are SGHAT and FQNNGV. The V and J ends lost 3 bases and 0 bases respectively, with 12 bases between them. There are 16 residues in the CDR3. In DNA, the CDR3 is TGTGCCAGCAGCTTCGCCCGACGAGGCTCCTACAATGAGCAGTTCTTC. This translates into CASSFARRGSYNEQFF.

This clonotype came up a few times. The chain carries TRBV20-1 and TRBJ2-3, with 9 bases fitting TRBD1. Germline trimming cut 5 bases from V and 0 bases from J; bases unmatched to any gene: 12. Per germline, CDR1 DFQATT and CDR2 SNEGSKA (reference sequence). The CDR3 is 17 amino acids. CDR3: CSASGTGILSSTDTQYF. The CDR3, as DNA: TGCAGTGCTTCCGGGACAGGGATATTATCTAGCACAGATACGCAGTATTTT.